This T cell receptor beta chain was identified during a study of blood T cell repertoires in COVID-19. Study overall: PBMCs, B-cell-depleted T cells, or T cells provided the cDNA or gDNA that made up the material.

In the original processing: Using reference gene primer amplification, nucleated cell counts were estimated. Measured with immunoSEQ multiplex PCR; TCRdb has only the in-frame clones, and not every one. V, J and clone size reflect that table, while D and trimming were determined from the DNA. The table lists some 160,000 clones, 80% to 90% of them singletons. CDR1 is KGHSH, CDR2 LQKENI, per germline. J was trimmed by 4 bases and V by 0 bases; bases with no gene match: 5. The CDR3 has 15 residues. The receptor was derived from a woman in her sixties or seventies with acute or convalescent COVID-19. The chain joins TRBV18 to TRBJ1-2; 7 nucleotides agree with TRBD1. The sequenced material came from peripheral blood. The CDR3 region is CASSPPGQLSYGYTF. Written as DNA, the CDR3 is TGTGCCAGCTCACCACCGGGACAGTTAAGCTATGGCTACACCTTC.